Below, 30 T cell receptor beta chains from the same sample are listed, as sequenced in a study of cytomegalovirus exposure and HLA in healthy donors. Vbeta (60) and Jbeta (13) primers were used in the PCR. Measured with immunoSEQ multiplex PCR; TCRdb has only the in-frame clones, and not every one. The sample records 25,000 or so clones, 79% being singletons. Sequencing was carried out using PBMCs. These receptors all come from a male donor in good health and CMV-seronegative.

V gene TRBV19 combines with J gene TRBJ2-1, with a tentative D call TRBD2 (6 bases). CDR3 size: 14 residues. With 9 bases removed from V and 3 bases from J, the gap between germline ends came to 15 bases. CDR1 and CDR2 (germline): LNHDA, SQIVND (reference sequence). As DNA, the CDR3 is TGTGCCAGCGCTACAGCGGGCGGCTACAATGAGCAGTTCTTC. This translates into CASATAGGYNEQFF.

This clone was counted between two and nine times. The V gene is TRBV28, the J gene TRBJ1-5; D ambiguous. The V end was cut by 3 bases, the J end by 0 bases, with 12 bases between. The CDR3 length is 16 residues. Germline CDR1 MDHEN, CDR2 SYDVKM. In DNA, the CDR3 is TGTGCCAGCAGTTTGGTTAACAGCTATAGCAATCAGCCCCAGCATTTT. Translating it yields CASSLVNSYSNQPQHF.

This rearrangement joins TRBV7-9 to TRBJ2-1; 9 bases map to TRBD2. This CDR3 has 15 amino acids. Germline loops: CDR1 SEHNR, CDR2 FQNEAQ (reference sequence). V dropped 1 base and J dropped 6; count of bases not matched to a gene: 4. The CDR3 DNA reads TGTGCCAGCAGCTTAGGGGGACTAGCCGGCAATGAGCAGTTCTTC. Encoded protein: CASSLGGLAGNEQFF.

The chain combines TRBV5-1 with TRBJ1-2; D is unclear. Per germline, CDR1 SGHRS and CDR2 YFSETQ. The V end was cut by 1 base, the J end by 8 bases, with 12 bases between. CDR3 size: 13 residues. This chain's CDR3 is CASSLNGDRGYTF. CDR3 sequence (DNA): TGCGCCAGCAGCTTGAACGGGGATCGGGGCTACACCTTC.

V usage is TRBV6-4 and J usage is TRBJ2-2; D is possibly TRBD1 (5 bases). CDR3 length equals 14 residues. V lost 2 bases to trimming and J lost 6 bases, with 10 bases between them. Germline V gives CDR1 MRHNA, CDR2 SNTAGT. CDR3 sequence: CASSDGATSGELFF. The CDR3 DNA reads as TGTGCCAGCAGTGACGGGGCGACATCCGGGGAGCTGTTTTTT.

CDR3 DNA: TGTGCCAGCAGTGAACCGGGACACAGCACCGGGGAGCTGTTTTTT. Amino acid sequence: CASSEPGHSTGELFF. This chain uses TRBV6-1 with TRBJ2-2; D possibly corresponds to TRBD1 (6 bases). From germline, CDR1 is MNHNS and CDR2 SASEGT. The CDR3 has 15 amino acids. V was pared by 2 bases and J by 4 bases, with 11 bases between.

V usage is TRBV4-2 and J usage is TRBJ2-5; D might be TRBD1 (5 bases). The CDR3 length is 14 residues. Germline V gene lookup returns CDR1 LGHNA and CDR2 YNFKEQ. V lost 3 bases, J lost 3 bases, and 11 bases lay in between. CDR3 residues: CASSQAGSEETQYF. Here the CDR3 DNA reads TGTGCCAGCAGCCAGGCAGGGTCCGAAGAGACCCAGTACTTC.

V gene TRBV7-3 combines with J gene TRBJ2-1, with 13 bases matching TRBD2. Germline CDR1 and CDR2: SGHTA and FQGTGA. The CDR3 is 17 residues long. With 5 bases clipped from V and 4 bases from J, the junction kept 8 bases outside the gene matches. CDR3 in DNA: TGTGCCAGCAGCCCCGAAACGGGACTAGCGGGGTACAATGAGCAGTTCTTC. Encoded protein: CASSPETGLAGYNEQFF.

The chain employs TRBV19 and TRBJ2-1; TRBD1 agrees at 10 bases. Germline lookup yields CDR1 LNHDA and CDR2 SQIVND (reference sequence). V shed 8 bases and J 4 bases; nucleotides not matched to a gene: 11. The CDR3 length is 16 residues. This CDR3 reads CASETAGTGAYNEQFF. In nucleotides, the CDR3 is TGTGCCAGTGAAACAGCCGGGACAGGGGCATACAATGAGCAGTTCTTC.

The chain employs TRBV7-6 and TRBJ2-5; D is unresolved. V lost 4 bases to trimming and J lost 2 bases, with 5 bases between them. Germline V lookup: CDR1 SGHVS, CDR2 FNYEAQ. This CDR3 contains 12 residues. CDR3 DNA sequence: TGTGCCAGCAGCTCCCCGCAAGAGACCCAGTACTTC. Translated, it gives CASSSPQETQYF.

The chain joins TRBV6-1 to TRBJ2-3; 11 bases fit TRBD2. The ends lost 10 bases at V and 10 bases at J; junction bases unmatched: 16. Germline assignment: CDR1 MNHNS and CDR2 SASEGT. The CDR3 is 15 amino acids. The CDR3 is CATGSSGRGGDPQYF. The CDR3 DNA reads as TGTGCCACCGGGAGTAGCGGGAGGGGTGGCGATCCGCAGTATTTT.

The genes are TRBV28 and TRBJ1-6; the D gene is possibly TRBD1 (6 bases). CDR1 is MDHEN, CDR2 SYDVKM, per germline. Trimming left V 11 bases short and J 10 bases short, with 18 bases between. This CDR3 spans 13 amino acids. The CDR3 spells CAGQDSTRSPLHF. CDR3 nucleotide sequence: TGTGCCGGCCAGGACAGCACTCGATCACCCCTCCACTTT. Together with reference TRBV28 and TRBJ1-6, the CDR3 gives the full variable domain: DVKVTQSSRYLVKRTGEKVFLECVQDMDHENMFWYRQDPGLGLRLIYFSYDVKMKEKGDIPEGYSVSREKKERFSLILESASTNQTSMYLCAGQDSTRSPLHFGNGTRLTVT.

The chain joins TRBV19 to TRBJ1-5; D uncertain. The V and J ends lost 3 bases and 5 bases respectively, with 14 bases between them. The CDR3 length is 15 residues. The V gene's germline CDR1 is LNHDA and CDR2 SQIVND (reference sequence). The CDR3 nucleotides read TGTGCCAGTAGTATTGGAGGAGAAGCATATCAGCCCCAGCATTTT. The encoded protein is CASSIGGEAYQPQHF.

V gene TRBV28 combines with J gene TRBJ2-7; D not resolved. The CDR3 sequence is 15 residues long. V gave up 7 bases and J gave up 0 bases, with 16 bases separating them. Germline V gives CDR1 MDHEN, CDR2 SYDVKM. The chain's CDR3 is CASTFSQQSSYEQYF. The CDR3 region has the DNA TGTGCCAGCACTTTTTCCCAACAGAGCTCCTACGAGCAGTACTTC.

This clone was picked up a small number of times. J is TRBJ1-1 and V is TRBV7-2, with D perhaps matching TRBD1 (6 bases). The ends were cut back, 5 bases at V and 1 base at J, with 11 bases in the middle. Germline V gene lookup returns CDR1 SGHTA and CDR2 FQGNSA. This CDR3 has 14 amino acids. CDR3 in DNA: TGTGCCAGCAGCCCGGGACAAACGAACACTGAAGCTTTCTTT. It specifies CASSPGQTNTEAFF.

This clone occurred a few times. The germline gene is not matched at one end of the junction; a read error may be the cause. The chain joins TRBV7-9 to TRBJ2-1, with 10 bases lining up with TRBD1. This CDR3 region has 16 residues. Germline values: CDR1 SEHNR, CDR2 FQNEAQ (reference sequence). Here the CDR3 DNA reads TGTGCCAGCAGCATAGCCAAGGACAGGGGGATGGGTGAGCAGTTCTTC. Amino acids: CASSIAKDRGMGEQFF.

This clone was counted a few times. The chain links TRBV7-9 to TRBJ1-2; 10 bases align to TRBD1. The CDR3 runs 15 residues. The V gene's germline CDR1 is SEHNR and CDR2 FQNEAQ (reference sequence). The V gene end was trimmed by 11 bases and the J gene end by 5 bases; junction bases not matched to a gene: 14. The CDR3 DNA follows: TGTGCCTCCCCGGCGGAGACAGGGGGCGCGTATGGCTACACCTTC. This translates into CASPAETGGAYGYTF. The whole variable domain, remainder taken from reference TRBV7-9 and TRBJ1-2, is DTGVSQNPRHKITKRGQNVTFRCDPISEHNRLYWYRQTLGQGPEFLTYFQNEAQLEKSRLLSDRFSAERPKGSFSTLEIQRTEQGDSAMYLCASPAETGGAYGYTFGSGTRLTVV.

This clone was observed a handful of times. This rearrangement joins TRBV6-5 to TRBJ2-2, with 8 bases fitting TRBD1. The ends lost 6 bases at V and 7 bases at J; junction bases unmatched: 4. The CDR3 spans 13 residues. Germline V gene data show CDR1 as MNHEY and CDR2 as SVGAGI. The CDR3 region is CASRTGDGGELFF. The DNA of the CDR3 is TGTGCCAGCAGGACAGGGGATGGCGGGGAGCTGTTTTTT.

This clone occurred a few times. This rearrangement joins TRBV20-1 to TRBJ2-7; TRBD2 might be the D (5 bases). CDR3 size: 11 residues. Trimming removed 6 bases from V and 3 bases from J, with 9 bases in between. Germline CDR1 DFQATT, CDR2 SNEGSKA (reference sequence). The CDR3 here is CSARLSYEQYF. CDR3 nucleotide sequence: TGCAGTGCCCGACTAAGCTACGAGCAGTACTTC.

The V call is TRBV4-3, the J call TRBJ1-2; 7 bases match TRBD1. The CDR3 extends over 13 amino acids. CDR1 and CDR2 from the germline V gene are LGHNA and YSLEER. Losses at the gene ends were 2 bases for V and 10 bases for J; bases not matched to a gene: 7. This CDR3 is CASSQSRDRDYTF. The CDR3 bases are TGCGCCAGCAGCCAATCCCGGGACAGAGACTACACCTTC.

The CDR3 protein is CATRGTGGARANEKLFF. The CDR3 nucleotides read TGTGCCACCAGGGGAACTGGCGGGGCGAGGGCTAATGAAAAACTGTTTTTT. V usage is TRBV15 and J usage is TRBJ1-4; TRBD1 might be the D (5 bases). V lost 6 bases and J 3 bases, leaving 20 bases between the germline ends. The CDR3 contains 17 residues. Germline V gives CDR1 LNHNV, CDR2 YYDKDF (reference sequence).

This clone was seen more than once but under ten times. The chain employs TRBV7-9 and TRBJ2-2; 7 bases line up with TRBD1. Germline assignment: CDR1 SEHNR and CDR2 FQNEAQ (reference sequence). The CDR3 sequence is 15 residues long. V was pared by 5 bases and J by 6 bases, with 9 bases of the junction left unmatched. The CDR3 protein is CASSPRDSRPGELFF. Here the CDR3 DNA reads TGTGCCAGCAGCCCCCGGGACAGTCGTCCCGGGGAGCTGTTTTTT. Using reference TRBV7-9 and TRBJ2-2 for the parts outside the CDR3, the full variable domain is DTGVSQNPRHKITKRGQNVTFRCDPISEHNRLYWYRQTLGQGPEFLTYFQNEAQLEKSRLLSDRFSAERPKGSFSTLEIQRTEQGDSAMYLCASSPRDSRPGELFFGEGSRLTVL.

The V call is TRBV6-6, the J call TRBJ1-2; D is unresolved. Germline CDR1 and CDR2: MNHNY and SVGAGI (reference sequence). The V gene lost 8 bases and the J gene lost 6 bases, with 13 bases spanning the gap. This CDR3 region has 12 residues. The CDR3 sequence is CASLDSKDGYTF. The CDR3, as DNA: TGTGCCAGCCTGGACTCAAAAGATGGCTACACCTTC.

V gene TRBV28 combines with J gene TRBJ2-3; D may be TRBD2 (5 bases). V was clipped by 1 base and J by 7 bases, with 6 bases between them. Germline V gene sequence: CDR1 MDHEN, CDR2 SYDVKM. This CDR3 is 12 amino acids long. The CDR3 bases are TGTGCCAGCAGTTTATCGGGGAATACGCAGTATTTT. The encoded protein is CASSLSGNTQYF.

The rearrangement joins TRBV5-1 to TRBJ2-4, with D possibly being TRBD1 (5 bases). Germline CDR1 SGHRS, CDR2 YFSETQ. The CDR3 totals 14 residues. The V gene lost 2 bases and the J gene lost 9 bases, with 15 bases spanning the gap. The CDR3 is CASSFSGRDSIQYF. The CDR3 nucleotides are TGCGCCAGCAGCTTTTCGGGCAGGGATTCCATTCAGTACTTC.

This clone has more than one count but fewer than ten. The chain combines TRBV7-2 with TRBJ2-3, with 14 bases identical to TRBD2. Germline V gene lookup returns CDR1 SGHTA and CDR2 FQGNSA. The CDR3 covers 17 residues. The J segment lost 4 bases and the V segment lost 3 bases, leaving 6 bases of the junction unmatched. CDR3 sequence: CASSFQGTSGGADTQYF. CDR3 coding DNA: TGTGCCAGCAGCTTCCAGGGGACTAGCGGGGGAGCAGATACGCAGTATTTT.

The chain carries TRBV6-1 and TRBJ2-2; 8 bases line up with TRBD1. V gave up 7 bases and J gave up 5 bases; unmatched junction bases: 3. Germline V lookup: CDR1 MNHNS, CDR2 SASEGT. CDR3 length: 13 residues. CDR3 DNA sequence: TGTGCCAGCATGACAGGGGAGACCGGGGAGCTGTTTTTT. Its translation is CASMTGETGELFF.

The chain links TRBV7-8 to TRBJ2-2; no definite D call. This CDR3 is 15 amino acids long. Germline-derived CDR1 and CDR2 are SGHVS and FQNEAQ. V was cut by 1 base and J by 6 bases, with 12 bases left in between. The CDR3, as DNA: TGTGCCAGCAGCTTAGAGGCTAGTTCTGCCGGGGAGCTGTTTTTT. Its translation is CASSLEASSAGELFF.

This clone was counted only a few times. V and J are TRBV5-4 and TRBJ2-7, with 9 nucleotides matching TRBD1. V trimming: 4 bases; J trimming: 1 base; junction bases outside the gene matches: 15. This CDR3 is 18 amino acids long. Germline V gene data show CDR1 as SGHNT and CDR2 as YYREEE (reference sequence). CDR3 bases: TGTGCCAGCAGCCCCACCGCCCCGGGACAGGGCTCATCCTACGAGCAGTACTTC. This codes for CASSPTAPGQGSSYEQYF.

This chain uses TRBV1 with TRBJ2-3; no check of the table's D call, TRBD1, against the DNA was made. TRBV1 is a pseudogene locus. This CDR3 is built from 14 residues. The CDR3 DNA is TGCACCAGCAGCCAACAGGTTAGCACAGATACGCAGTATTTT. Translation: CTSSQQVSTDTQYF.